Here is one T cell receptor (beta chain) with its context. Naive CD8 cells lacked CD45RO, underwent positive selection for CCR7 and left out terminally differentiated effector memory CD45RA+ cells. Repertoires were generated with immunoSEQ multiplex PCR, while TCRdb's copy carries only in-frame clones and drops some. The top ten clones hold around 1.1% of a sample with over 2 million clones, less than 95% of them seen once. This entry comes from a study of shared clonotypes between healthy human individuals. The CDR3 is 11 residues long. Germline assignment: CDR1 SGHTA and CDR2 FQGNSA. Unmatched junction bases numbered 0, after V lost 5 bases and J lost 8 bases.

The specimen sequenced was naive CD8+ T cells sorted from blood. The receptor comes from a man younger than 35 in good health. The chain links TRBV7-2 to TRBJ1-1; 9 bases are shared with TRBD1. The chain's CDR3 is CASSGQGEAFF. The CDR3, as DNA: TGTGCCAGCAGCGGACAGGGGGAAGCTTTCTTT.